The rows below give T cell receptor beta chains drawn from one sample of a study of human T cells and chemical hapten exposure. TCRdb reprocessed the reads via MiXCR and lists one record per CDR3 protein. The table lists about 120,000 distinct CDR3 sequences, about 8.9% of them singletons. What was sequenced was whole blood. Receptors were obtained from a human donor in good health. Some clones in this sample may be carry-over from other donors' samples. Each CDR3 is given with its conserved first and last residue. Fields, in order: J gene, V gene, CDR3 protein.

TRBJ1-2	TRBV9	CASSVAVIGGRGGYTF
TRBJ1-4	TRBV7-9	CASSFGGREKLFF
TRBJ2-7	TRBV29-1	CSVEQGHPYEQYF
TRBJ1-1	TRBV12-5	CASGLGTEPMNTEAFF
TRBJ1-1	TRBV5-4	CASSSSGSPNTEAFF
TRBJ1-6	TRBV6-1	CASSKTENNSPLHF
TRBJ2-3	TRBV2	CASTPGQGAAGDTQYF
TRBJ2-3	TRBV29-1	CSARAGQGAGDTQYF
TRBJ1-4	TRBV4-1	CASSQGWGSDNEKLFF
TRBJ2-1	TRBV5-1	CASSLGQGNNEQFF
TRBJ2-5	TRBV20-1	CSASGGDVETQYF
TRBJ1-5	TRBV23-1	CASKGTSQPQHF